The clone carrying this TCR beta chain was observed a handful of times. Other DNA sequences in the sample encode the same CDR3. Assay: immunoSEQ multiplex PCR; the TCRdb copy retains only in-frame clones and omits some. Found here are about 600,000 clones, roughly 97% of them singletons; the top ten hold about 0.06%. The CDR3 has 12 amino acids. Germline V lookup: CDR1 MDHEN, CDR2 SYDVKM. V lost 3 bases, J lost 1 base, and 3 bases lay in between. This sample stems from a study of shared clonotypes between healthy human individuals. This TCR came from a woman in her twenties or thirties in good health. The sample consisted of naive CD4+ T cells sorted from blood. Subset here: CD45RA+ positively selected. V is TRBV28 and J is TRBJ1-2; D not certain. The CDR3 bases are TGTGCCAGCAGTTTGGGTAACTATGGCTACACCTTC. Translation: CASSLGNYGYTF.